Following are 26 T cell receptor beta chains from one sample sequenced in a study of human T cells and chemical hapten exposure. Sample time point: patch test 3, about 24 weeks after DPC sensitization. Described treatment: therapeutic diphenylcyclopropenone sensitization with weekly scalp DPC. TCRdb re-analysed the RACE reads in MiXCR, keeping a single row per CDR3 protein. This sample has approximately 60,000 distinct CDR3 sequences, with 11% found just once. The specimen was whole blood, collected in connection with sensitization to the hapten diphenylcyclopropenone (DPC). The receptor source for this set is a woman aged 25 to 45 with alopecia areata. Some clones in this sample may be carry-over from other donors' samples.

This clonotype was recorded many times. V usage is TRBV11-3 and J usage is TRBJ2-7; D perhaps matches TRBD1 (6 bases). The germline V and J ends were trimmed by 2 bases and 3 bases, with 17 bases remaining between them. This CDR3 comprises 16 residues. CDR1 and CDR2 (germline): SGHNT, YENEEA. The CDR3 coding sequence is TGTGCCAGCAGCTTAATCACGGACAGAGCCCTCTACGAGCAGTACTTC. Amino acid sequence: CASSLITDRALYEQYF.

The chain has TRBV28 and TRBJ2-2; no definite D call. Germline CDR1 MDHEN, CDR2 SYDVKM. The ends were cut back, 8 bases at V and 4 bases at J, with 8 bases in the middle. This CDR3 is 12 amino acids long. DNA of the CDR3: TGTGCCAGCGCAGAACTCACCGGGGAGCTGTTTTTT. It is translated as CASAELTGELFF. Variable domain in full (rest from reference TRBV28 and TRBJ2-2): DVKVTQSSRYLVKRTGEKVFLECVQDMDHENMFWYRQDPGLGLRLIYFSYDVKMKEKGDIPEGYSVSREKKERFSLILESASTNQTSMYLCASAELTGELFFGEGSRLTVL.

This sequence joins TRBV20-1 and TRBJ2-3, with 8 bases fitting TRBD1. Per the germline V gene, CDR1 is DFQATT and CDR2 is SNEGSKA (reference sequence). J gave up 14 bases and V 3 bases, and 13 bases lay outside the gene matches. This CDR3 contains 13 residues. CDR3 residues: CSARLRAGTGLYF. CDR3 DNA sequence: TGCAGTGCTAGGCTCCGGGCCGGGACAGGCCTGTATTTT.

The chain joins TRBV7-2 to TRBJ2-1; no clear D. CDR1 and CDR2 from the germline V gene are SGHTA and FQGNSA. V was shortened by 6 bases and J by 8 bases, with 11 bases between the two germline ends. The CDR3 covers 12 residues. The DNA of the CDR3 is TGTGCCAGCAGACAAATTACGGATGAGCAGTTCTTC. This translates into CASRQITDEQFF.

The V gene is TRBV18, the J gene TRBJ2-1, with D perhaps matching TRBD1 or TRBD2 (6 bases each). Germline V CDR1 and CDR2: KGHSH, LQKENI. The CDR3 is made up of 15 amino acids. Trimming shortened V by 2 bases and J by 6 bases, and 14 bases separated the two germline ends. The CDR3 DNA reads as TGTGCCAGCTCACCAATGGGGGGCCGCGGCAATGAGCAGTTCTTC. Its protein product is CASSPMGGRGNEQFF.

This clonotype turned up a few times. The chain joins TRBV20-1 to TRBJ2-5, with TRBD1 matching 10 bases. Germline CDR1 DFQATT, CDR2 SNEGSKA (reference sequence). The CDR3 runs to 15 residues. V was clipped by 3 bases and J by 1 base; unmatched bases: 5. The CDR3 region is CSASEDRGGQETQYF. The CDR3 nucleotides are TGCAGTGCTAGCGAGGACAGGGGGGGCCAAGAGACCCAGTACTTC.

This clonotype was seen more than once but under ten times. The V call is TRBV29-1, the J call TRBJ2-3, with 11 bases identical to TRBD2. J was trimmed by 8 bases and V by 3 bases; bases with no gene match: 7. CDR3 length equals 14 residues. Germline-derived CDR1 and CDR2 are SQVTM and ANQGSEA. CDR3 DNA sequence: TGCAGCGTTGAGTACCTAGCGGGAGGTGGTACGCAGTATTTT. This sequence encodes CSVEYLAGGGTQYF.

This clonotype was detected only a few times. The chain couples TRBV29-1 to TRBJ2-5; TRBD2 agrees at 9 bases. The CDR3 covers 15 residues. The germline V gene has CDR1 SQVTM and CDR2 ANQGSEA. Trimming cost V 4 bases and J 2 bases; bases outside gene matches: 8. The CDR3 is CSVGAGGLVQETQYF. CDR3 in DNA: TGCAGCGTTGGCGCGGGGGGGCTGGTTCAAGAGACCCAGTACTTC. Using reference TRBV29-1 and TRBJ2-5 for the parts outside the CDR3, the full variable domain is SAVISQKPSRDICQRGTSLTIQCQVDSQVTMMFWYRQQPGQSLTLIATANQGSEATYESGFVIDKFPISRPNLTFSTLTVSNMSPEDSSIYLCSVGAGGLVQETQYFGPGTRLLVL.

To note about this clonotype: This may be a read error: a much more frequent sequence differs by one nucleotide. This chain connects TRBV5-1 to TRBJ2-3; D is ambiguous. Trimming stripped 4 bases from V and 3 bases from J, with 12 bases between. This CDR3 contains 14 residues. CDR1 is SGHRS and CDR2 is YFSETQ in the germline V gene. CDR3 DNA sequence: TGCGCCAGCAGCCCGGTACAAATAACAGATACGCAGTATTTT. Its protein product is CASSPVQITDTQYF. Variable domain in full (rest from reference TRBV5-1 and TRBJ2-3): KAGVTQTPRYLIKTRGQQVTLSCSPISGHRSVSWYQQTPGQGLQFLFEYFSETQRNKGNFPGRFSGRQFSNSRSEMNVSTLELGDSALYLCASSPVQITDTQYFGPGTRLTVL.

This clonotype was seen ten or more times. CDR3 sequence reads: CASSPGIQETQYF. CDR3 DNA sequence: TGTGCCAGCAGCCCAGGGATCCAAGAGACCCAGTACTTC. This chain uses TRBV11-2 with TRBJ2-5; tentatively, D is TRBD1 (5 bases). The CDR3 is 13 residues long. CDR1 is SGHAT, CDR2 FQNNGV, per germline. The ends were cut back, 5 bases at V and 1 base at J, with 8 bases in the middle.

This clonotype has a count of ten or more. The chain recombines TRBV7-9 with TRBJ1-4, with 8 bases aligning to TRBD1. V was clipped by 8 bases and J by 8 bases; unmatched bases: 7. CDR3 size: 13 residues. Germline values: CDR1 SEHNR, CDR2 FQNEAQ (reference sequence). The CDR3 DNA sequence: TGTGCCAGCCATATCACAGGGGGGGAAAAACTGTTTTTT. Its protein product is CASHITGGEKLFF.

There are a few counts of this clonotype. This chain joins TRBV3-1 and TRBJ1-5; D is unresolved. The ends were cut back, 3 bases at V and 7 bases at J, with 10 bases in the middle. Germline CDR1 reads LGHDT; CDR2 reads YNNKEL (reference sequence). The CDR3 loop spans 13 amino acids. This chain's CDR3 is CASSQSSGQPQHF. As DNA, the CDR3 is TGTGCCAGCAGCCAGTCCTCAGGCCAGCCCCAGCATTTT.

This clonotype came up a few times. The chain uses TRBV28 and TRBJ1-1, with D maybe TRBD1 (6 bases). V was pared by 5 bases and J by 7 bases, with 11 bases between. Germline CDR1 and CDR2: MDHEN and SYDVKM. The CDR3 is made up of 12 amino acids. The DNA for the CDR3 is TGTGCCAGCAGTCGCTTAGGGGGTGAAGCTTTCTTT. It translates to CASSRLGGEAFF.

There are many counts of this clonotype. The chain couples TRBV7-2 to TRBJ1-6; D is uncertain. Germline lookup yields CDR1 SGHTA and CDR2 FQGNSA. This CDR3 comprises 14 residues. V was trimmed by 3 bases and J by 10 bases, leaving 13 bases between them. DNA for the CDR3: TGTGCCAGCAGCTTTGGAGGGTTTGGATCACCCCTCCACTTT. This sequence encodes CASSFGGFGSPLHF.

This clonotype was picked up many times. This chain links TRBV5-4 with TRBJ2-7; 7 bases map to TRBD1. Germline-derived CDR1 and CDR2 are SGHNT and YYREEE (reference sequence). J was trimmed by 2 bases and V by 2 bases; bases with no gene match: 4. This CDR3 has 14 residues. CDR3 nucleotides: TGTGCCAGCAGCTTCGGACAGGAGACCTACGAGCAGTACTTC. It yields the protein CASSFGQETYEQYF.

This clonotype was detected a few times. The J gene is TRBJ2-7, the V gene TRBV6-1; D is ambiguous. This CDR3 region has 16 residues. Germline CDR1 and CDR2: MNHNS and SASEGT. Trimming took off 3 bases at V and 3 bases at J, with 18 bases between the two ends. Written as DNA, the CDR3 is TGTGCCAGCAGTGAGGTTCTCATCCATGGGTTCTACGAGCAGTACTTC. Translation gives CASSEVLIHGFYEQYF.

The chain recombines TRBV6-2 or TRBV6-3 with TRBJ2-1; TRBD2 matches 7 bases. The V gene end was trimmed by 8 bases and the J gene end by 3 bases; junction bases not matched to a gene: 10. There are 15 residues in the CDR3. Per germline, CDR1 MNHEY and CDR2 SVGEGT. This CDR3 is CASVKSSGYYNEQFF. CDR3 coding DNA: TGTGCCAGCGTCAAGTCTAGCGGATACTACAATGAGCAGTTCTTC.

This clonotype was recorded a few times. The chain combines TRBV15 with TRBJ2-5; D possibly corresponds to TRBD2 (6 bases). Germline V gene sequence: CDR1 LNHNV, CDR2 YYDKDF (reference sequence). Trimming left V 1 base short and J 0 bases short, with 18 bases between. This CDR3 comprises 18 residues. The CDR3 spells CATSRVLGGAANQETQYF. CDR3 nucleotides: TGTGCCACCAGCAGAGTTCTGGGAGGTGCGGCAAACCAAGAGACCCAGTACTTC. Full variable domain (missing parts from reference TRBV15 and TRBJ2-5): DAMVIQNPRYQVTQFGKPVTLSCSQTLNHNVMYWYQQKSSQAPKLLFHYYDKDFNNEADTPDNFQSRRPNTSFCFLDIRSPGLGDTAMYLCATSRVLGGAANQETQYFGPGTRLLVL.

This chain connects TRBV7-3 to TRBJ1-3; no clear D gene. The CDR3 is made up of 12 amino acids. The V and J ends lost 11 bases and 4 bases respectively, with 12 bases between them. CDR1 SGHTA and CDR2 FQGTGA come from the germline V gene. CDR3 region: CAGCLRGNTIYF. In DNA form, the CDR3 reads TGTGCCGGCTGCCTCAGGGGAAACACCATATATTTT.

This clonotype showed up many times. V gene TRBV5-1 combines with J gene TRBJ2-5, with 8 bases aligning to TRBD1. Looked up from germline, CDR1 is SGHRS and CDR2 is YFSETQ. The J segment lost 4 bases and the V segment lost 4 bases, leaving 6 bases of the junction unmatched. The CDR3 extends over 14 amino acids. The chain's CDR3 is CASSPRQGRETQYF. As DNA, the CDR3 is TGCGCCAGCAGCCCCCGACAGGGGAGAGAGACCCAGTACTTC.

The chain is built from TRBV28 and TRBJ2-7; D remains ambiguous. The V and J ends lost 3 bases and 2 bases respectively, with 11 bases between them. Germline CDR1 reads MDHEN; CDR2 reads SYDVKM. This CDR3 comprises 14 residues. The CDR3 DNA follows: TGTGCCAGCAGTTTCGTTCGGGCCCCCTACGAGCAGTACTTC. It specifies CASSFVRAPYEQYF. Full variable domain (missing parts from reference TRBV28 and TRBJ2-7): DVKVTQSSRYLVKRTGEKVFLECVQDMDHENMFWYRQDPGLGLRLIYFSYDVKMKEKGDIPEGYSVSREKKERFSLILESASTNQTSMYLCASSFVRAPYEQYFGPGTRLTVT.

This clonotype was counted at least ten times. CDR3 amino acids: CASSPQESGANVLTF. As DNA, the CDR3 is TGTGCCAGCTCACCACAGGAGTCTGGGGCCAACGTCCTGACTTTC. The chain combines TRBV18 with TRBJ2-6; D not resolved. V was pared by 1 base and J by 1 base, with 5 bases between. The germline V gene has CDR1 KGHSH and CDR2 LQKENI. The CDR3 has 15 residues.

J is TRBJ2-5 and V is TRBV11-1; 10 bases fit TRBD1. The junction had 15 bases not matched to a gene; V was cut back by 5 bases and J by 9 bases. Germline V CDR1 and CDR2: SGHAT, FQDESV (reference sequence). This CDR3 spans 16 amino acids. The CDR3 here is CASSQSGTGARPSQYF. The CDR3 bases are TGTGCCAGCAGCCAATCCGGGACAGGGGCCCGCCCGTCCCAGTACTTC.

The table lists this clonotype with a few counts. The chain employs TRBV10-2 and TRBJ2-5; D is unclear. The CDR3 length is 15 residues. Germline V gene sequence: CDR1 WSHSY, CDR2 SAAADI. Trimming pared 0 bases from V and 5 bases from J, leaving 13 bases between. The CDR3 loop reads CASSESLAPRETQYF. In DNA form, the CDR3 reads TGCGCCAGCAGTGAGTCGTTAGCTCCCCGTGAGACCCAGTACTTC.

This clonotype was counted many times. V usage is TRBV21-1 and J usage is TRBJ2-7. TRBV21-1 has pseudogene status. CDR3 length: 9 amino acids. CDR3 bases: TGTGCCAGCAGCTACGAGCAGTACTTC. This codes for CASSYEQYF.

The chain combines TRBV15 with TRBJ2-2; D is undetermined. CDR1 is LNHNV and CDR2 is YYDKDF in the germline V gene (reference sequence). The length of the CDR3 is 17 residues. The V end was cut by 0 bases, the J end by 4 bases, with 15 bases between. In DNA, the CDR3 is TGTGCCACCAGCAGAGATCTGGCGGAGACCGCCACCGGGGAGCTGTTTTTT. Protein product: CATSRDLAETATGELFF.